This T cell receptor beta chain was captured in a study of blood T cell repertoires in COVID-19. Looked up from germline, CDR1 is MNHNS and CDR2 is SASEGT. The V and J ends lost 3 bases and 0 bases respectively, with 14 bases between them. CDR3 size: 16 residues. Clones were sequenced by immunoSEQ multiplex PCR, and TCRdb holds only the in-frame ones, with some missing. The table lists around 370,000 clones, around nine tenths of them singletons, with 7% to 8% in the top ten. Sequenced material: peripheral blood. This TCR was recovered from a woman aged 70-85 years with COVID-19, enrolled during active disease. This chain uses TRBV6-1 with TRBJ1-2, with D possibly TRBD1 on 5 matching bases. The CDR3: CASSEPGIGANYGYTF. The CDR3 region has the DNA TGTGCCAGCAGTGAGCCAGGGATCGGAGCTAACTATGGCTACACCTTC.